One sample yielded the 16 T cell receptor beta chains listed below, sequenced in a study of CXCR3-negative and CXCR3-positive naive CD8 T cells. The study made its TRB cDNA libraries by 5' RACE, adding UMI labels. After re-calling the 5' RACE reads, TCRdb lists one entry per CDR3 protein, DNA absent. The listing records about 43,000 distinct CDR3 sequences. Material: memory CD8+ T cells from blood. These receptors were obtained from a human donor in good health. Some clones in this sample may be carry-over from other donors' samples.

V usage is TRBV23-1 and J usage is TRBJ1-5. TRBV23-1 is reported as an ORF; its role is uncertain. This CDR3 has 15 residues. The CDR3 reads CASSHHGQHNQPQHF.

The chain joins TRBV23-1 to TRBJ2-7; lacking DNA, the TRBD1 call made by TCRdb goes unchecked. TRBV23-1 is an ORF; its function is uncertain. This CDR3 spans 14 amino acids. The CDR3 is CASGGRMPLYEQYF.

The chain's CDR3 is CASRTGDGGPGTDTQYF. The rearrangement uses TRBV28 and TRBJ2-3; TCRdb gives TRBD1 as the D gene, but with no DNA this cannot be confirmed. Germline CDR1 MDHEN, CDR2 SYDVKM. This CDR3 comprises 17 residues.

The chain links TRBV12-3 or TRBV12-4 to TRBJ2-1; as DNA is missing, the TRBD1 call by TCRdb cannot be tested. This CDR3 is built from 16 residues. CDR3 region: CASSLRGTGENNEQFF.

The rearrangement uses TRBV28 and TRBJ1-4. The CDR3 has 12 amino acids. The germline gives CDR1 MDHEN, CDR2 SYDVKM. Here the CDR3 reads CASSSPFEKLFF.

The gene calls are TRBV28 and TRBJ2-1; there is no DNA to check the TCRdb D call of TRBD2. The CDR3 extends over 16 amino acids. CDR1 and CDR2 from the germline V gene are MDHEN and SYDVKM. CDR3 in amino acids: CASSFAAGGLLEEQFF.

The chain recombines TRBV7-2 with TRBJ1-2. From germline, CDR1 is SGHTA and CDR2 FQGNSA. The CDR3 is 14 amino acids. The CDR3 is CASSLRKVNYGYTF.

The chain couples TRBV15 to TRBJ2-3; TCRdb lists TRBD2, though no DNA is available to test this call. This CDR3 has 16 residues. CDR1 LNHNV and CDR2 YYDKDF come from the germline V gene (reference sequence). This chain's CDR3 is CATGSRLAGSTDTQYF.

The CDR3 loop is CASSQRGGNTEAFF. The chain combines TRBV5-6 with TRBJ1-1. The germline gives CDR1 SGHDT, CDR2 YYEEEE. The CDR3 sequence is 14 residues long.

The rearrangement uses TRBV25-1 and TRBJ1-5; TCRdb returns TRBD1, unconfirmable since there is no DNA. The CDR3 totals 14 residues. The V gene's germline CDR1 is MGHDK and CDR2 SYGVNS. CDR3 loop: CASSKRDSNQPQHF.

V and J are TRBV5-4 and TRBJ2-7; TCRdb picks TRBD1, but there is no DNA to check that call. The CDR3 has 14 amino acids. Germline CDR1 reads SGHNT; CDR2 reads YYREEE (reference sequence). The CDR3 sequence is CASSSVPGDEEQYF.

The chain is built from TRBV29-1 and TRBJ2-5; as DNA is missing, the TRBD2 call by TCRdb cannot be tested. The germline gives CDR1 SQVTM, CDR2 ANQGSEA. This CDR3 is built from 15 residues. The chain's CDR3 is CSVRGSGGAWETQYF.

The CDR3 loop is CASSYTHQDEKLFF. The chain joins TRBV6-6 to TRBJ1-4. In germline, CDR1 is MNHNY, CDR2 SVGAGI (reference sequence). This CDR3 comprises 14 residues.

The chain uses TRBV4-3 and TRBJ2-1; TCRdb proposes TRBD2, but this gene call is untestable without DNA. Germline CDR1 is LGHNA and CDR2 is YSLEER. CDR3 length equals 15 residues. The CDR3 spells CASSQLAGANNEQFF.

The genes are TRBV7-8 and TRBJ2-3; TCRdb selects TRBD1, and the lack of DNA leaves this call unchecked. The CDR3 totals 15 residues. The germline V gene has CDR1 SGHVS and CDR2 FQNEAQ. The CDR3 here is CASSLGGASTDTQYF.

J is TRBJ2-1 and V is TRBV20-1; as DNA is missing, the TRBD2 call by TCRdb cannot be tested. Germline CDR1 DFQATT, CDR2 SNEGSKA (reference sequence). The CDR3 extends over 15 amino acids. CDR3: CSAISGDSSYNEQFF.